Shown below are 6 T cell receptor beta chains from a single sample sequenced in a study of cytomegalovirus exposure and HLA in healthy donors. The PCR made use of 60 Vbeta and 13 Jbeta primers. Generated by immunoSEQ multiplex PCR, the TCRdb table keeps only in-frame clones and is missing some. The table records 100,000 or so clones, more than 55% of them present only once. The sequencing sample was made of PBMCs. These receptors originate from a woman in her thirties in good health and CMV-seropositive.

A remark on this clone: A read error may account for a junction end that differs from germline. CDR3 residues: CASCFQDLSQPQHF. Written as DNA, the CDR3 is TGTGCTAGTTGTTTTCAGGATTTAAGTCAGCCCCAGCATTTT. V gene TRBV12-5 combines with J gene TRBJ1-5; D is uncertain. CDR1 is LGHNT and CDR2 is FRNRAP in the germline V gene. The length of the CDR3 is 14 residues.

This clone was seen only once. This chain's CDR3 is CASSPRIRDRGLIKPSGNEKLFF. The DNA for the CDR3 is TGTGCCAGCAGTCCCAGGATCCGGGACAGGGGATTGATTAAACCTTCGGGTAATGAAAAACTGTTTTTT. This chain links TRBV27 with TRBJ1-4; 10 nucleotides match TRBD1. The germline CDR1 and CDR2 sequences are MNHEY and SMNVEV (reference sequence). The CDR3 is 23 amino acids. With 5 bases clipped from V and 4 bases from J, the junction kept 28 bases outside the gene matches.

V is TRBV28 and J is TRBJ2-3; TRBD2 agrees at 8 bases. The germline CDR1 and CDR2 sequences are MDHEN and SYDVKM. The CDR3 loop spans 16 amino acids. Trimming took 4 bases from V and 6 from J; bases not matched to a gene: 12. CDR3 bases: TGTGCCAGCAGTTCCCCCCGGGGGGGGGCCACGGATACGCAGTATTTT. Translation gives CASSSPRGGATDTQYF. Using reference TRBV28 and TRBJ2-3 for the parts outside the CDR3, the full variable domain is DVKVTQSSRYLVKRTGEKVFLECVQDMDHENMFWYRQDPGLGLRLIYFSYDVKMKEKGDIPEGYSVSREKKERFSLILESASTNQTSMYLCASSSPRGGATDTQYFGPGTRLTVL.

This clone was counted only a few times. The rearrangement links TRBV5-1 to TRBJ1-1; D possibly corresponds to TRBD1 (6 bases). CDR1 is SGHRS and CDR2 is YFSETQ in the germline V gene. The CDR3 extends over 15 amino acids. Trimming removed 4 bases at V and 2 bases at J, with 15 bases between. The CDR3 DNA sequence: TGCGCCAGCAGCCGGAGGACAGATCTCAACACTGAAGCTTTCTTT. Translation gives CASSRRTDLNTEAFF.

The chain uses TRBV12-5 and TRBJ2-3; 7 positions agree with TRBD2. The J segment lost 2 bases and the V segment lost 1 base, leaving 12 bases of the junction unmatched. Germline-derived CDR1 and CDR2 are LGHNT and FRNRAP. The CDR3 loop spans 18 amino acids. This CDR3 reads CASGLANVAGETTDTQYF. CDR3 nucleotide sequence: TGTGCTAGTGGTTTGGCCAACGTCGCGGGGGAGACCACAGATACGCAGTATTTT.

This clone was seen only a few times. This chain links TRBV5-1 with TRBJ1-1, with 10 nucleotides matching TRBD1. From germline, CDR1 is SGHRS and CDR2 YFSETQ. This CDR3 comprises 12 residues. Trimming cost V 5 bases and J 7 bases; bases outside gene matches: 2. In DNA, the CDR3 is TGCGCCAGCAGGGGACAGGGGAGTGAAGCTTTCTTT. Protein: CASRGQGSEAFF.